Presented here are 24 T cell receptor beta chains from one specimen sequenced in a study of cytomegalovirus exposure and HLA in healthy donors. The PCR employed 60 Vbeta primers together with 13 Jbeta primers. Profiling relied on immunoSEQ multiplex PCR, and the TCRdb table lists in-frame clones only, not all of them. The sample contains approximately 190,000 clones, over 65% of which appear only once. Material for sequencing was PBMCs. All receptors come from a man in his forties in good health and CMV-seropositive.

The J gene is TRBJ2-1, the V gene TRBV5-1; D uncertain. Per the germline V gene, CDR1 is SGHRS and CDR2 is YFSETQ. The CDR3 has 15 amino acids. The V gene lost 3 bases and the J gene lost 0 bases, with 10 bases spanning the gap. CDR3 DNA sequence: TGCGCCAGCAGCTCTGGGTCTAGCTCCTACAATGAGCAGTTCTTC. It codes for CASSSGSSSYNEQFF.

V gene TRBV19 combines with J gene TRBJ2-7; TRBD1 matches at 9 bases. The germline V gene has CDR1 LNHDA and CDR2 SQIVND (reference sequence). Trimming removed 1 base from V and 5 bases from J; junction bases left unmatched: 9. The CDR3 length is 16 residues. The CDR3 here is CASSIAFGTGPHEQYF. CDR3 nucleotides: TGTGCCAGTAGTATAGCGTTCGGGACAGGGCCCCACGAGCAGTACTTC.

The CDR3 region has the DNA TGTGCCAGCAGTGACGAGGGCAGGGGTTCAACTAATGAAAAACTGTTTTTT. Translating it yields CASSDEGRGSTNEKLFF. The rearrangement uses TRBV6-4 and TRBJ1-4; TRBD1 might be the D (6 bases). The CDR3 loop spans 17 amino acids. The V gene's germline CDR1 is MRHNA and CDR2 SNTAGT. V lost 2 bases and J 0 bases, leaving 13 bases between the germline ends.

This clone was counted between two and nine times. The chain has TRBV7-2 and TRBJ1-5; TRBD1 might be the D (6 bases). Trimming left V 2 bases short and J 6 bases short, with 8 bases between. The CDR3 contains 13 residues. In germline, CDR1 is SGHTA, CDR2 FQGNSA. For the CDR3, the DNA is TGTGCCAGCAGCTTAAGAGGGGGTCAGCCCCAGCATTTT. It yields the protein CASSLRGGQPQHF.

The rearrangement joins TRBV15 to TRBJ2-3, with D hard to call. The CDR3 loop spans 14 amino acids. Deletions cut 8 bases from V and 1 base from J, with 13 bases between. Germline V gene data show CDR1 as LNHNV and CDR2 as YYDKDF (reference sequence). CDR3 protein: CATRGLRGTDTQYF. The CDR3 nucleotides read TGTGCCACCCGTGGCCTACGGGGCACAGATACGCAGTATTTT.

The chain couples TRBV7-9 to TRBJ1-6; TRBD1 matches 9 bases. J was trimmed by 7 bases and V by 5 bases; bases with no gene match: 6. There are 15 residues in the CDR3. CDR1 and CDR2 from the germline V gene are SEHNR and FQNEAQ (reference sequence). This CDR3 is CASSPGDRANSPLHF. The CDR3 nucleotides are TGTGCCAGCAGCCCGGGGGACAGGGCCAATTCACCCCTCCACTTT. The variable domain in full, with the rest retrieved from reference TRBV7-9 and TRBJ1-6, is DTGVSQNPRHKITKRGQNVTFRCDPISEHNRLYWYRQTLGQGPEFLTYFQNEAQLEKSRLLSDRFSAERPKGSFSTLEIQRTEQGDSAMYLCASSPGDRANSPLHFGNGTRLTVT.

The rearrangement uses TRBV2 and TRBJ2-5, with TRBD1 matching over 8 bases. The J call may be in error: the DNA end matches TRBJ2-7 better. This CDR3 contains 15 residues. The V gene's germline CDR1 is SNHLY and CDR2 FYNNEI. The CDR3 bases are TGTGCCAGCAGTCTGGACAGGGACTGGTCCTACGAGCAGTACTTC. It encodes CASSLDRDWSYEQYF.

This chain uses TRBV18 with TRBJ2-5; 8 bases map to TRBD2. J gave up 4 bases and V 2 bases, and 3 bases lay outside the gene matches. From germline, CDR1 is KGHSH and CDR2 LQKENI. The CDR3 totals 14 residues. CDR3 region: CASSPSGGGETQYF. In DNA form, the CDR3 reads TGTGCCAGCTCACCAAGCGGGGGAGGAGAGACCCAGTACTTC.

V gene TRBV6-5 combines with J gene TRBJ1-2; TRBD1 might be the D (5 bases). Trimming removed 7 bases from V and 7 bases from J, with 19 bases in between. This CDR3 has 14 residues. The germline V gene encodes CDR1 MNHEY and CDR2 SVGAGI. The CDR3 nucleotides read TGTGCCAGCATTCCCCCAGGTGGGGCTGGTGGCTACACCTTC. Protein sequence: CASIPPGGAGGYTF.

DNA for the CDR3: TGTGCCAGCAAGGAGGGACAGGACCCCTTCTATGGCTACACCTTC. It encodes CASKEGQDPFYGYTF. J is TRBJ1-2 and V is TRBV2, with 8 positions matching TRBD1. Germline V CDR1 and CDR2: SNHLY, FYNNEI. This CDR3 has 15 residues. Trimming at V came to 7 bases and at J to 4 bases, leaving 11 bases not matched to a gene.

The rearrangement joins TRBV2 to TRBJ2-7; 9 bases line up with TRBD1. CDR3 size: 14 residues. The germline V gene has CDR1 SNHLY and CDR2 FYNNEI. J was trimmed by 6 bases and V by 7 bases; bases with no gene match: 10. The CDR3 region is CASNVQGAGGEQYF. Written as DNA, the CDR3 is TGTGCCAGCAACGTACAGGGGGCAGGAGGCGAGCAGTACTTC.

The chain combines TRBV5-1 with TRBJ1-5; possibly TRBD1 for D (5 bases). The V end lost 2 bases, the J end lost 2 bases, and 8 bases lay between the germline ends. The CDR3 contains 14 residues. The germline V gene has CDR1 SGHRS and CDR2 YFSETQ. CDR3 sequence reads: CASSFEGGNQPQHF. The CDR3 DNA follows: TGCGCCAGCAGCTTTGAAGGGGGCAATCAGCCCCAGCATTTT.

This rearrangement joins TRBV6-6 to TRBJ1-5; D is uncertain. The V end lost 6 bases, the J end lost 5 bases, and 17 bases lay between the germline ends. There are 15 residues in the CDR3. Germline V gene sequence: CDR1 MNHNY, CDR2 SVGAGI (reference sequence). The CDR3 DNA sequence: TGTGCCAGCAGCCAGGTCCCGAGGGAGTATCAGCCCCAGCATTTT. Residues: CASSQVPREYQPQHF.

This clone was seen more than once but under ten times. The chain carries TRBV7-9 and TRBJ1-5, with D unclear. Looked up from germline, CDR1 is SEHNR and CDR2 is FQNEAQ (reference sequence). V lost 1 base and J lost 6, with 10 bases in between. The CDR3 is 14 residues long. The CDR3 spells CASSLGGVGQPQHF. DNA for the CDR3: TGTGCCAGCAGCTTAGGGGGAGTCGGTCAGCCCCAGCATTTT.

The V call is TRBV12-1, the J call TRBJ2-7; the table's D call TRBD2 went unverified against the DNA. TRBV12-1 is deemed a pseudogene. This CDR3 comprises 21 residues. CDR3 bases: TGTGCCAGCAGCCCTCCCGTGGGTTCTAGCGGGAGGGCCCCCCAGGTTAGCGAGCAGTACTTC. Its translation: CASSPPVGSSGRAPQVSEQYF.

This chain connects TRBV5-1 to TRBJ1-2; D is possibly TRBD1 (5 bases). Trimming took off 7 bases at V and 8 bases at J, with 27 bases between the two ends. Germline V gene data show CDR1 as SGHRS and CDR2 as YFSETQ. The CDR3 is 16 residues long. The CDR3 DNA reads as TGCGCCAGCGCCCCCGACAGCGCCAGGGTGCTTCAGGGCTACACCTTC. As protein: CASAPDSARVLQGYTF. The full variable domain, rest sourced from reference TRBV5-1 and TRBJ1-2, is KAGVTQTPRYLIKTRGQQVTLSCSPISGHRSVSWYQQTPGQGLQFLFEYFSETQRNKGNFPGRFSGRQFSNSRSEMNVSTLELGDSALYLCASAPDSARVLQGYTFGSGTRLTVV.

J is TRBJ2-7 and V is TRBV7-2, with D possibly TRBD1 on 6 matching bases. Germline-derived CDR1 and CDR2 are SGHTA and FQGNSA. The ends were cut back, 5 bases at V and 4 bases at J, with 15 bases in the middle. CDR3 length: 14 amino acids. CDR3 in amino acids: CASSRRQGSYEQYF. Written as DNA, the CDR3 is TGTGCCAGCAGCCGCCGGCAGGGGTCATACGAGCAGTACTTC.

The rearrangement uses TRBV7-2 and TRBJ2-5, with a possible D match to TRBD1 (5 bases). Germline assignment: CDR1 SGHTA and CDR2 FQGNSA. The CDR3 covers 14 residues. V lost 4 bases and J lost 1, with 10 bases in between. This CDR3 is CASSSQGAQETQYF. CDR3 in DNA: TGTGCCAGCAGCTCTCAGGGTGCCCAAGAGACCCAGTACTTC. Supplemented by reference TRBV7-2 and TRBJ2-5, the full variable domain reads GAGVSQSPSNKVTEKGKDVELRCDPISGHTALYWYRQSLGQGLEFLIYFQGNSAPDKSGLPSDRFSAERTGGSVSTLTIQRTQQEDSAVYLCASSSQGAQETQYFGPGTRLLVL.

This chain connects TRBV7-9 to TRBJ1-1; TRBD1 agrees at 8 bases. The CDR3 consists of 15 residues. Germline V CDR1 and CDR2: SEHNR, FQNEAQ (reference sequence). The J segment lost 4 bases and the V segment lost 3 bases, leaving 7 bases of the junction unmatched. The CDR3 region has the DNA TGTGCCAGCAGCTTTACCCAGGGGGCGGGCACTGAAGCTTTCTTT. It translates to CASSFTQGAGTEAFF.

The gene calls are TRBV19 and TRBJ2-2; TRBD2 agrees at 7 bases. J gave up 7 bases and V 3 bases, and 2 bases lay outside the gene matches. The CDR3 is 13 amino acids. The V gene's germline CDR1 is LNHDA and CDR2 SQIVND (reference sequence). Written as DNA, the CDR3 is TGTGCCAGTAGTATGGCGGGGGTCGGGGAGCTGTTTTTT. Amino acids: CASSMAGVGELFF.

The V call is TRBV9, the J call TRBJ1-1, with TRBD1 as a possible D gene (5 bases). The V end was cut by 0 bases, the J end by 2 bases, with 17 bases between. The length of the CDR3 is 17 residues. Germline V gene lookup returns CDR1 SGDLS and CDR2 YYNGEE. DNA of the CDR3: TGTGCCAGCAGCGTAGACGTGTTGTTGACAGCCAACACTGAAGCTTTCTTT. Translated: CASSVDVLLTANTEAFF.

Here the CDR3 reads CATSPRGLTYEQYF. CDR3 sequence (DNA): TGTGCCACCAGTCCCAGGGGCCTTACCTACGAGCAGTACTTC. The chain uses TRBV15 and TRBJ2-7; D may be TRBD1 (6 bases). Germline assignment: CDR1 LNHNV and CDR2 YYDKDF (reference sequence). V lost 6 bases and J 2 bases, leaving 14 bases between the germline ends. CDR3 length equals 14 residues.

The chain couples TRBV10-3 to TRBJ2-7; 9 nucleotides align to TRBD2. The junction had 5 bases not matched to a gene; V was cut back by 6 bases and J by 2 bases. Germline lookup yields CDR1 ENHRY and CDR2 SYGVKD. CDR3 size: 14 residues. CDR3 nucleotides: TGTGCCATCAGGAGGACTAGCGCACCCTACGAGCAGTACTTC. Amino acids: CAIRRTSAPYEQYF.

This chain joins TRBV5-1 and TRBJ2-7; 8 nucleotides agree with TRBD1. Per the germline V gene, CDR1 is SGHRS and CDR2 is YFSETQ. This CDR3 has 13 residues. Trimming at V came to 0 bases and at J to 9 bases, leaving 5 bases not matched to a gene. The CDR3 reads CASSLGTGTAQYF. CDR3 nucleotide sequence: TGCGCCAGCAGCTTGGGGACAGGGACCGCGCAGTACTTC.